The 16 T cell receptor beta chains below come from one sample, sequenced in a study of Ad26.COV2.S vaccination and SARS-CoV-2 variants. The treatment here: around 19 received Ad26.COV2.S at low or high dose, single or two shots; roughly five received placebo; per-sample allocation not given. On day 63 after the first injection, vaccine and placebo recipients gave samples. Libraries were prepared by immunoSEQ multiplex PCR; TCRdb keeps only in-frame clonotypes and omits some of them. The table shows about 420,000 clones, with 88% occurring only once. The sample was peripheral blood, taken in a trial of Ad26.COV2.S vaccine versus placebo. These receptors came from a person between 18 and 65 years old who received the Ad26.COV2.S COVID-19 vaccine or a placebo.

The chain has TRBV4-1 and TRBJ1-6; D is unclear. Germline V lookup: CDR1 MGHRA, CDR2 YSYEKL. V shed 1 base and J shed 0 bases, with 16 bases lying between them. The CDR3 is made up of 19 amino acids. This CDR3 reads CASSQVEGPGSSYNSPLHF. In nucleotides, the CDR3 is TGCGCCAGCAGCCAAGTTGAGGGCCCCGGGAGCTCCTATAATTCACCCCTCCACTTT.

The rearrangement links TRBV24-1 to TRBJ2-1; no reliable D call. Germline V gene data show CDR1 as KGHDR and CDR2 as SFDVKD. CDR3 length: 13 residues. Trimming pared 3 bases from V and 10 bases from J, leaving 12 bases between. The CDR3 nucleotides are TGTGCCACCAGTGATACACGGGTGGGGGAGCAGTTCTTC. This translates into CATSDTRVGEQFF.

The chain links TRBV7-2 to TRBJ2-7; maybe TRBD2 (5 bases). Between the trimmed V and J ends, which lost 5 bases and 2 bases, there was a span of 13 bases. CDR3 length: 14 amino acids. The V gene's germline CDR1 is SGHTA and CDR2 FQGNSA. The DNA for the CDR3 is TGTGCCAGCAGCCCCAGGAGGCCGCCCTACGAGCAGTACTTC. Encoded protein: CASSPRRPPYEQYF.

The chain couples TRBV7-2 to TRBJ2-7; 8 nucleotides line up with TRBD1. CDR1 is SGHTA and CDR2 is FQGNSA in the germline V gene. V lost 6 bases and J lost 6; bases outside the gene matches: 7. CDR3 size: 13 residues. The CDR3 protein is CASSPGQGGEQYF. The CDR3 DNA is TGTGCCAGCAGTCCCGGACAGGGAGGCGAGCAGTACTTC.

The CDR3 protein is CASSLQGSSGANVLTF. CDR3 bases: TGCGCCAGCAGCTTGCAGGGCTCATCTGGGGCCAACGTCCTGACTTTC. V and J are TRBV5-1 and TRBJ2-6; a possible D gene is TRBD1 (5 bases). CDR3 length equals 16 residues. V lost 1 base to trimming and J lost 1 base, with 9 bases between them. Germline CDR1 reads SGHRS; CDR2 reads YFSETQ.

The V gene is TRBV30, the J gene TRBJ1-1; the D gene is possibly TRBD1 (5 bases). CDR1 and CDR2 from the germline V gene are GTSNPN and SVGIG (reference sequence). With 4 bases removed from V and 5 bases from J, the gap between germline ends came to 11 bases. CDR3 length equals 12 residues. CDR3 amino acids: CAWNPGSTEAFF. The CDR3 region has the DNA TGTGCCTGGAATCCAGGGTCGACTGAAGCTTTCTTT.

The gene calls are TRBV28 and TRBJ1-1; D uncertain. The CDR3 has 12 residues. Germline CDR1 is MDHEN and CDR2 is SYDVKM. V was clipped by 3 bases and J by 12 bases, with 14 bases between them. The CDR3 sequence: CASSFGRSKSFF. The CDR3 coding sequence is TGTGCCAGCAGTTTTGGCAGATCGAAGTCTTTCTTT.

CDR3 residues: CASSESSLYEQYF. In DNA, the CDR3 is TGTGCCAGCAGTGAATCTAGCCTGTACGAGCAGTACTTC. The chain joins TRBV2 to TRBJ2-7; maybe TRBD2 (5 bases). CDR1 and CDR2 (germline): SNHLY, FYNNEI. This CDR3 has 13 amino acids. The V end lost 2 bases, the J end lost 4 bases, and 9 bases lay between the germline ends.

The chain recombines TRBV19 with TRBJ1-5; unclear D gene. Trimming pared 5 bases from V and 7 bases from J, leaving 18 bases between. CDR3 length: 15 amino acids. In germline, CDR1 is LNHDA, CDR2 SQIVND (reference sequence). CDR3 bases: TGTGCCAGTAGTCTTCCCGGGTCAGCGGGGCAGCCCCAGCATTTT. Its translation: CASSLPGSAGQPQHF.

This sequence joins TRBV7-2 and TRBJ2-7; no clear D gene. The germline V gene encodes CDR1 SGHTA and CDR2 FQGNSA. The CDR3 totals 12 residues. V was clipped by 5 bases and J by 2 bases, with 7 bases between them. The CDR3 loop reads CASSPRPYEQYF. For the CDR3, the DNA is TGTGCCAGCAGCCCCCGGCCCTACGAGCAGTACTTC.

V and J are TRBV7-3 and TRBJ2-3; perhaps TRBD2 as D (5 bases). Germline V gives CDR1 SGHTA, CDR2 FQGTGA. Trimming cost V 3 bases and J 4 bases, with 17 bases left between them. The CDR3 is made up of 16 amino acids. The CDR3 bases are TGTGCCAGCAGCTTTACCGGGTCACTAGTGGCAGATACGCAGTATTTT. Residues: CASSFTGSLVADTQYF.

The chain links TRBV5-1 to TRBJ1-1; no definite D call. Per germline, CDR1 SGHRS and CDR2 YFSETQ. This CDR3 is built from 12 residues. The V end was cut by 2 bases, the J end by 7 bases, with 9 bases between. CDR3 bases: TGCGCCAGCAGCTTATCCCCCTATGAAGCTTTCTTT. Translated: CASSLSPYEAFF.

V is TRBV7-3 and J is TRBJ2-5, with D perhaps matching TRBD2 (6 bases). V shed 0 bases and J shed 0 bases, with 8 bases lying between them. The CDR3 consists of 15 residues. Looked up from germline, CDR1 is SGHTA and CDR2 is FQGTGA. CDR3 coding DNA: TGTGCCAGCAGCTTAACTGGAGGGAACCAAGAGACCCAGTACTTC. Translation: CASSLTGGNQETQYF.

The chain carries TRBV12-3 or TRBV12-4 and TRBJ2-1, with no clear D. Trimming took off 6 bases at V and 6 bases at J, with 12 bases between the two ends. This CDR3 region has 13 residues. The CDR3 reads CASRARIFNEQFF. CDR3 coding DNA: TGTGCCAGCAGGGCTAGAATATTCAATGAGCAGTTCTTC.

This clone was observed a handful of times. The chain carries TRBV15 and TRBJ2-7, with a tentative D call TRBD2 (5 bases). This CDR3 contains 14 residues. Trimming removed 0 bases at V and 1 base at J, with 7 bases between. The V gene's germline CDR1 is LNHNV and CDR2 YYDKDF (reference sequence). The CDR3 sequence is CATSRDGESYEQYF. The CDR3 DNA reads TGTGCCACCAGCAGAGATGGGGAGTCCTACGAGCAGTACTTC.

The gene calls are TRBV5-6 and TRBJ2-3, with D unresolved. V shed 0 bases and J shed 0 bases, with 8 bases lying between them. CDR3 length: 15 amino acids. The germline CDR1 and CDR2 sequences are SGHDT and YYEEEE. CDR3 amino acids: CASSLAVVSTDTQYF. CDR3 nucleotide sequence: TGTGCCAGCAGCTTGGCCGTGGTAAGCACAGATACGCAGTATTTT.